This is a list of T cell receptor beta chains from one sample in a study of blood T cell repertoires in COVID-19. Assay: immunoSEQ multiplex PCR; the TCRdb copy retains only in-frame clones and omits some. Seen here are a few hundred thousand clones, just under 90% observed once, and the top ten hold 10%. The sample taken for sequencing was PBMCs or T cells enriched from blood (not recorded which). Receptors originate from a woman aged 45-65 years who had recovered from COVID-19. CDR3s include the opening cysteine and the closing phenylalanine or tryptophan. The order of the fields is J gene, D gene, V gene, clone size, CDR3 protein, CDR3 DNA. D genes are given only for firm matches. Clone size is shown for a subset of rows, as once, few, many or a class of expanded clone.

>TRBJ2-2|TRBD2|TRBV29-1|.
CSAGEGTGELFF
TGCAGCGCGGGGGAGGGTACCGGGGAGCTGTTTTTT
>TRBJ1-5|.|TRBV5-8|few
CASSFAEQPQHF
TGTGCCAGCAGCTTCGCGGAGCAGCCCCAGCATTTT
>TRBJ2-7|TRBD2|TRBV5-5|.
CASSLREGDEQYF
TGTGCCAGCAGCTTGCGGGAGGGGGACGAGCAGTACTTC
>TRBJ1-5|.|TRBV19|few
CATSAGILNQPQHF
TGTGCCACCTCGGCGGGGATTCTAAATCAGCCCCAGCATTTT
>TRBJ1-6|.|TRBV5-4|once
CASSPRRSDSPLHF
TGTGCCAGCAGCCCTCGTCGTTCGGATTCACCCCTCCACTTT
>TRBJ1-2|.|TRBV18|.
CASSLDIDYGYTF
TGTGCCAGCTCACTGGACATTGACTATGGCTACACCTTC
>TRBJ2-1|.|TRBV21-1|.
CASPLGGKRKNEQFF
TGTGCGAGCCCCCTCGGCGGCAAGAGAAAAAATGAGCAGTTCTTC
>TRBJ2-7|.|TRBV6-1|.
CASSEGNSPTYEQYF
TGTGCCAGCAGTGAAGGGAACAGTCCGACCTACGAGCAGTACTTC
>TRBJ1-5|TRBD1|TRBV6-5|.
CATRGQGINQPQHF
TGTGCCACCCGGGGACAGGGGATCAATCAGCCCCAGCATTTT
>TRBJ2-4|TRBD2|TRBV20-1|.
CSASGAGGPRVNIQYF
TGCAGTGCTAGTGGAGCGGGGGGGCCGAGGGTGAACATTCAGTACTTC
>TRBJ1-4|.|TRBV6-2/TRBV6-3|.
CASSYSGRGNEKLFF
TGTGCCAGCAGTTACAGCGGCAGGGGCAATGAAAAACTGTTTTTT
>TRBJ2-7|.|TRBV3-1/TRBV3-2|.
CASSPGRGAYEQYF
TGTGCCAGCAGCCCAGGCCGGGGGGCTTACGAGCAGTACTTC
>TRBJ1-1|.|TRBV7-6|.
CASSLARLEGPGTEAFF
TGTGCCAGCAGCTTAGCTCGATTGGAAGGTCCGGGCACTGAAGCTTTCTTT
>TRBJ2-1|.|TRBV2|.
CASSPRLGRGEQFF
TGTGCCAGCAGTCCCCGACTAGGACGGGGTGAGCAGTTCTTC
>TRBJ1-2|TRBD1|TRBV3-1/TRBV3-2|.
CASSFPTGGRPHLVTF
TGTGCCAGCAGCTTCCCCACAGGGGGACGCCCCCATTTGGTAACCTTC
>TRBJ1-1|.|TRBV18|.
CASSHLGQGRSDTEAFF
TGTGCCAGCTCACACCTAGGGCAGGGAAGAAGTGACACTGAAGCTTTCTTT
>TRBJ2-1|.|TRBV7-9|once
CASSQDRTFNNEQFF
TGTGCCAGCAGCCAGGACAGAACTTTTAACAATGAGCAGTTCTTC
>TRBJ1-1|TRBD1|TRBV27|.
CASSWQGAGDTEAFF
TGTGCCAGCAGTTGGCAGGGGGCTGGAGATACTGAAGCTTTCTTT
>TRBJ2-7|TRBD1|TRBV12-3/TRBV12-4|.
CASRQDRGQEYF
TGTGCCAGCAGACAAGACAGGGGTCAGGAGTACTTC
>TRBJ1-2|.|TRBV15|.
CATSRDLGGSYTF
TGTGCCACCAGCAGAGATCTTGGCGGGAGCTACACCTTC
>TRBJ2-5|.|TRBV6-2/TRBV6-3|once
CASSRGPETQYF
TGTGCCAGCAGTCGAGGCCCAGAGACCCAGTACTTC
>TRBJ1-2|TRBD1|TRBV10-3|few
CAISLGQGAYGYTF
TGTGCCATCAGCTTGGGACAGGGGGCTTATGGCTACACCTTC
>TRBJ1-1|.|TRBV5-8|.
CASSPGTTEMNTEAFF
TGTGCCAGCAGCCCCGGGACTACTGAAATGAACACTGAAGCTTTCTTT
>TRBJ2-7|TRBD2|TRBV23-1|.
CASSQRRVAGLQEQYF
TGCGCCAGCAGTCAACGCCGAGTAGCGGGGCTCCAGGAGCAGTACTTC
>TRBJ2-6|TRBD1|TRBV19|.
CASKTPGQGYGANVLTF
TGTGCCAGTAAAACCCCGGGACAGGGGTATGGGGCCAACGTCCTGACTTTC
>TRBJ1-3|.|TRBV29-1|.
CSALDRGNTIYF
TGCAGCGCCCTGGACAGAGGAAACACCATATATTTT
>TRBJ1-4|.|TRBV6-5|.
CASSLQGTNEKLFF
TGTGCCAGCAGTCTACAGGGAACTAATGAAAAACTGTTTTTT
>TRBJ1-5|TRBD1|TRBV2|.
CASKGQGAQPQHF
TGTGCCAGCAAAGGACAGGGCGCTCAGCCCCAGCATTTT
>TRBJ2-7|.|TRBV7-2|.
CASSLQGISSYEQYF
TGTGCCAGCAGCTTACAGGGGATAAGCTCCTACGAGCAGTACTTC